Shown below are 16 T cell receptor beta chains from a single sample sequenced in a study of blood T cell repertoires in COVID-19 (dated by TCRdb to the early 2020s). Library preparation employed the immunoSEQ multiplex PCR assay. Sourced from immuneACCESS, this table was stored by TCRdb with only in-frame sequences that have V and J called. A share of the clones is absent; for the studies checked, an unresolved V gene accounts for under half, and the remainder has no known explanation. A total of a few hundred thousand clones appear in this sample, 85% of them only once. Together, the top ten hold roughly 3.9% of the sample. Sequencing was carried out using peripheral blood. These receptors all stem from a young woman with acute or convalescent COVID-19.

In this sample, this clone turned up once. V is TRBV20-1 and J is TRBJ2-1; no firm D call. Germline V gives CDR1 DFQATT, CDR2 SNEGSKA (reference sequence). This CDR3 region has 10 residues. V was trimmed by 6 bases and J by 5 bases, leaving 5 bases between them. Here the CDR3 DNA reads TGCAGTGCCAATGACAATGAGCAGTTCTTC. Translated, it gives CSANDNEQFF.

The chain combines TRBV6-1 with TRBJ1-3; a possible D gene is TRBD1 (5 bases). Germline assignment: CDR1 MNHNS and CDR2 SASEGT. The CDR3 has 16 residues. V was pared by 4 bases and J by 0 bases, with 13 bases between. CDR3 loop: CASSGGDGISGNTIYF. DNA for the CDR3: TGTGCCAGCAGTGGCGGGGACGGAATCTCTGGAAACACCATATATTTT.

This clone was seen only a few times. The rearrangement links TRBV10-3 to TRBJ2-3; perhaps TRBD1 as D (6 bases). The CDR3 has 15 residues. The germline gives CDR1 ENHRY, CDR2 SYGVKD. V lost 4 bases and J 4 bases, leaving 15 bases between the germline ends. The DNA of the CDR3 is TGTGCCATCAGTGTACAGGGAAGAGGGTCAGATACGCAGTATTTT. Its protein is CAISVQGRGSDTQYF.

The chain carries TRBV2 and TRBJ1-1; D is unresolved. Germline-derived CDR1 and CDR2 are SNHLY and FYNNEI. V was cut by 6 bases and J by 11 bases, with 10 bases left in between. This CDR3 is built from 10 residues. CDR3 nucleotides: TGTGCCAGCAGAGGGAGATCGGCTTTCTTT. Residues: CASRGRSAFF.

The gene calls are TRBV7-9 and TRBJ2-7; possibly TRBD1 for D (6 bases). V gave up 5 bases and J gave up 4 bases, with 12 bases separating them. The CDR3 sequence is 13 residues long. The V gene's germline CDR1 is SEHNR and CDR2 FQNEAQ (reference sequence). The CDR3 bases are TGTGCCAGCAGCCCCCGGGACATTTACGAGCAGTACTTC. Protein product: CASSPRDIYEQYF. Variable domain in full (rest from reference TRBV7-9 and TRBJ2-7): DTGVSQNPRHKITKRGQNVTFRCDPISEHNRLYWYRQTLGQGPEFLTYFQNEAQLEKSRLLSDRFSAERPKGSFSTLEIQRTEQGDSAMYLCASSPRDIYEQYFGPGTRLTVT.

As DNA, the CDR3 is TGTGCCAGCAGCGTAGGTCGGAGGGAACAGGGGCAGAAAGGGAGTGAGAACACCGGGGAGCTGTTTTTT. Protein: CASSVGRREQGQKGSENTGELFF. V and J are TRBV9 and TRBJ2-2; D might be TRBD1 (7 bases). The CDR3 loop spans 23 amino acids. The germline gives CDR1 SGDLS, CDR2 YYNGEE. The germline V and J ends were trimmed by 0 bases and 1 base, with 31 bases remaining between them.

CDR3 DNA sequence: TGTGCCAGCAGCAACCTGGGACAGGGTTATCGCTACACCTTC. This codes for CASSNLGQGYRYTF. The rearrangement uses TRBV27 and TRBJ1-2; 9 bases map to TRBD1. CDR3 size: 14 residues. Looked up from germline, CDR1 is MNHEY and CDR2 is SMNVEV (reference sequence). Losses at the gene ends were 6 bases for V and 9 bases for J; bases not matched to a gene: 11.

The chain uses TRBV14 and TRBJ2-7, with 8 bases identical to TRBD1. V lost 6 bases, J lost 5 bases, and 9 bases stayed unmatched. The CDR3 totals 14 residues. Germline loops: CDR1 SGHDN, CDR2 FVKESK. DNA of the CDR3: TGTGCCAGCAGTCCCGGGACAGGCCCCAACGAGCAGTACTTC. This codes for CASSPGTGPNEQYF.

This clone was counted between two and nine times. The chain carries TRBV28 and TRBJ1-2; D call uncertain. Germline V gene data show CDR1 as MDHEN and CDR2 as SYDVKM. This CDR3 has 14 amino acids. V was pared by 2 bases and J by 1 base, with 8 bases between. CDR3 coding DNA: TGTGCCAGCAGTTTAGTGCGGGATAACTATGGCTACACCTTC. This gives the protein CASSLVRDNYGYTF.

This clone has a handful of counts. A read error may account for a junction end that differs from germline. V and J are TRBV6-5 and TRBJ2-7; TRBD2 agrees at 10 bases. This CDR3 contains 15 residues. Germline V CDR1 and CDR2: MNHEY, SVGAGI. The CDR3 region is CASSYFASGSYEQYF. The CDR3 DNA is TGTGCCAGCAGCTACTTCGCTAGCGGGAGCTACGAGCAGTACTTC.

The CDR3: CASSLGGQWQPQHF. The CDR3 nucleotides are TGTGCCAGCAGCTTAGGGGGGCAGTGGCAGCCCCAGCATTTT. The rearrangement links TRBV7-2 to TRBJ1-5, with D maybe TRBD1 (6 bases). CDR3 length: 14 residues. In germline, CDR1 is SGHTA, CDR2 FQGNSA. The V end lost 1 base, the J end lost 7 bases, and 11 bases lay between the germline ends.

The chain joins TRBV9 to TRBJ2-3, with a weak D call TRBD2 (5 bases). From germline, CDR1 is SGDLS and CDR2 YYNGEE. The V end was cut by 2 bases, the J end by 0 bases, with 13 bases between. This CDR3 is built from 16 residues. The CDR3 bases are TGTGCCAGCAGCGTTCGGGGAGTCCTCAGCACAGATACGCAGTATTTT. This translates into CASSVRGVLSTDTQYF. Looking up the rest from reference TRBV9 and TRBJ2-3 gives the full variable domain: DSGVTQTPKHLITATGQRVTLRCSPRSGDLSVYWYQQSLDQGLQFLIQYYNGEERAKGNILERFSAQQFPDLHSELNLSSLELGDSALYFCASSVRGVLSTDTQYFGPGTRLTVL.

The chain recombines TRBV7-7 with TRBJ2-5, with a tentative D call TRBD2 (5 bases). The V gene's germline CDR1 is SSHAT and CDR2 FNYEAQ (reference sequence). This CDR3 is 15 amino acids long. V gave up 4 bases and J gave up 1 base, with 13 bases separating them. The CDR3 nucleotides are TGTGCCAGCAGCTCCGGAACTAGACTCCAAGAGACCCAGTACTTC. Residues: CASSSGTRLQETQYF.

The chain links TRBV7-9 to TRBJ1-6; D is perhaps TRBD1 (6 bases). The V end lost 4 bases, the J end lost 8 bases, and 15 bases lay between the germline ends. This CDR3 region has 15 residues. Germline V gene data show CDR1 as SEHNR and CDR2 as FQNEAQ (reference sequence). For the CDR3, the DNA is TGTGCCAGCAGCTCAGAACAGGGAGAGGATTCACCCCTCCACTTT. Its translation is CASSSEQGEDSPLHF. Combining the CDR3 with reference TRBV7-9 and TRBJ1-6 gives the whole variable domain DTGVSQNPRHKITKRGQNVTFRCDPISEHNRLYWYRQTLGQGPEFLTYFQNEAQLEKSRLLSDRFSAERPKGSFSTLEIQRTEQGDSAMYLCASSSEQGEDSPLHFGNGTRLTVT.

This clone has a single count. The rearrangement links TRBV28 to TRBJ2-2, with D tentatively TRBD1 (5 bases). Per the germline V gene, CDR1 is MDHEN and CDR2 is SYDVKM. Deletions cut 1 base from V and 4 bases from J, with 7 bases between. This CDR3 is built from 14 residues. Here the CDR3 reads CASSLYQGTGELFF. In DNA form, the CDR3 reads TGTGCCAGCAGTTTATATCAGGGCACCGGGGAGCTGTTTTTT.

The chain is built from TRBV15 and TRBJ2-7; 7 nucleotides align to TRBD1. CDR1 is LNHNV and CDR2 is YYDKDF in the germline V gene (reference sequence). The trim removed 5 bases at V and 3 bases at J, leaving 4 bases unmatched. This CDR3 region has 13 residues. CDR3 coding DNA: TGTGCCACCAGCTTCGACAGGGTCTACGAGCAGTACTTC. It specifies CATSFDRVYEQYF.